The T cell receptor beta chain under discussion was sequenced for a study of OX40 agonist ivuxolimab in advanced cancers. The table came from immunoSEQ multiplex PCR; TCRdb's copy has only in-frame clones and leaves some out. The sample consists of about 64,000 clones, 88% of them appearing once. This TCR derives from an adult with an advanced solid tumor such as melanoma, head and neck, liver or kidney cancer. The sequencing used CD4+ or CD8+ T cells sorted from blood, collected in a trial of the OX40 agonist ivuxolimab.

CDR3 sequence: CASRDKIGGGAEAFF. CDR3 DNA sequence: TGTGCCAGTAGAGATAAAATAGGGGGGGGCGCGGAAGCTTTCTTT. This rearrangement joins TRBV19 to TRBJ1-1, with a tentative D call TRBD1 (6 bases). V lost 6 bases and J lost 8, with 22 bases in between. CDR1 and CDR2 (germline): LNHDA, SQIVND (reference sequence). The CDR3 loop spans 15 amino acids.